This T cell receptor beta chain was sequenced for a study of blood T cells in healthy people across ages. As for the study in general: With template switching, about one barcoded beta molecule was captured per two T cells.

Together with a sample-barcoded 5' primer, a J-beta primer mix was included in a second PCR lasting about 6 to 11 cycles. Every cDNA molecule bore a tag from a template-switch adaptor containing 12 random nucleotides. TCRdb re-called the 5' RACE reads through MiXCR, storing one row per CDR3 protein. The table records over a million distinct CDR3 sequences, around 45% of them present only once. Samples each had at least 5.5 micrograms of total RNA extracted. Study-level findings and limits: Calculation of diversity from one million T cells yielded estimates considered to be underestimates.

Ten or more counts support this clonotype. Its matching antigen is unknown. Trimming shortened V by 4 bases and J by 0 bases, and 14 bases separated the two germline ends. Per germline, CDR1 SGHRS and CDR2 YFSETQ. This CDR3 is 15 amino acids long. The rearrangement uses TRBV5-1 and TRBJ2-7; D gene unclear. The source material was blood. This TCR came from a woman in her sixties or seventies in good health. CDR3 bases: TGCGCCAGCAGCATTGGTTGGGGAAGCTCCTACGAGCAGTACTTC. Encoded protein: CASSIGWGSSYEQYF.